The clone carrying this T cell receptor beta chain has just one count. Its antigen is unidentified. The data derive from a study of cytomegalovirus exposure and HLA in healthy donors. Study conclusions and caveats: Altogether, some 160 TCR beta chains were recorded as cytomegalovirus-associated.

Sequencing was performed with immunoSEQ multiplex PCR; in TCRdb, only in-frame clones are kept and a portion is missing. The sample shows about 270,000 clones, 65% to 90% of them seen only once. The length of the CDR3 is 22 residues. Trimming removed 3 bases from V and 0 bases from J; junction bases left unmatched: 22. Germline loops: CDR1 MGHRA, CDR2 YSYEKL. V is TRBV4-1 and J is TRBJ2-1; TRBD1 matches at 8 bases. Material for sequencing was PBMCs. This TCR was sampled from a woman aged 18-29 years in good health and CMV-seronegative. The CDR3 nucleotides read TGCGCCAGCAGCCATTCTAAAGACGAGGACAGGGAGAGGGGGAGCTCCTACAATGAGCAGTTCTTC. Its protein is CASSHSKDEDRERGSSYNEQFF.